What follows describes a single T cell receptor (beta chain). What it binds is unknown. These data belong to a study of neoadjuvant nivolumab and ipilimumab in lung cancer. Study-wide findings and caveats: From pretherapy to surgery, tumor richness and clonality rose with dual therapy. TCR receptors were sequenced in few samples. Only a single major-pathologic-response sample was available for clonality analysis. Compared with tumor-adjacent uninvolved lung, resected tumors showed greater richness and clonality.

Using immunoSEQ multiplex PCR, the repertoire was profiled, and TCRdb retains in-frame clones only, with some absent. The sample carries 25,000 to 35,000 clones, about 83% recorded once. CDR1 is MNHNS and CDR2 is SASEGT in the germline V gene. The V end was cut by 2 bases, the J end by 6 bases, with 14 bases between. There are 14 residues in the CDR3. The rearrangement uses TRBV6-1 and TRBJ2-7, with D perhaps TRBD1 (6 bases). This receptor was obtained from an adult with non-small cell lung cancer. The material sequenced was tumor tissue, taken after neoadjuvant nivolumab, alone or with ipilimumab, at or shortly before surgery. CDR3 protein: CASSEPAGTTEQYF. The CDR3 DNA sequence: TGTGCCAGCAGTGAACCCGCTGGGACAACCGAGCAGTACTTC.